This T cell receptor (beta chain) was identified during a study of memory B cells and T cells in multiple sclerosis. Study-level findings and limits: Shared clonotype counts depended on differing compartment clone-set sizes and were normalized.

This table comes from immunoSEQ multiplex PCR, and its TCRdb copy is limited to in-frame clones, with some not included. There are approximately 47,000 clones in the sample; around 80% occur only once, and 1% to 1.3% lies in the top ten. A note on this clone: What it binds is not known.

Germline-derived CDR1 and CDR2 are LNHDA and SQIVND (reference sequence). CDR3 length: 15 residues. The V and J ends lost 6 bases and 3 bases, in that order; junction bases with no gene match: 5. Stimulus-free culture yielded autoproliferating CFSE-dim and non-proliferating CFSE-high T cells, each sequenced separately. Roughly 5x10^7 CFSE-labeled PBMCs were cultured less than nine days unstimulated, then replicate wells were pooled. CFSE at roughly 0.51 uM labeled the PBMCs, which were then cultured unstimulated. The chain links TRBV19 to TRBJ1-5; TRBD1 aligns across 10 bases. The sequencing sample was made of PBMCs from blood kept in culture. This sequence was found in a human donor with multiple sclerosis. DNA for the CDR3: TGTGCCAGTAGAACGGGACAGGGGTCCAATCAGCCCCAGCATTTT. The encoded protein is CASRTGQGSNQPQHF.